The clone carrying this T cell receptor (beta chain) was recorded a few times. What it binds is not known. CDR1 SGHDN and CDR2 FVKESK come from the germline V gene. The CDR3 totals 14 residues. Trimming cost V 3 bases and J 3 bases, with 11 bases left between them. Markers CD45RO/CCR7/CD25/CD127/CD95/CD27 served to sort CD4+ naive, central memory, regulatory and stem cell-like memory cells. This sample is drawn from a study of beta chain features in type 1 diabetes. For the study at large: The study found patients and healthy donors alike in age, gender and cell yields. Whole-study findings and limits: It was among patients, rather than healthy donors, that naive, central memory and Treg TCRB repertoires appeared more similar. Diminished insertions and augmented deletions at VDJ junctions characterized type 1 diabetes patients. Shorter TCRB CDR3s, moderately but significantly so, were found in Type 1 diabetes patients in all four CD4+ subsets.

The whole isolated RNA underwent reverse transcription, so sequencing captured expressed TCRB transcripts. Measured with immunoSEQ multiplex PCR; TCRdb has only the in-frame clones, and not every one. This sample has over 150,000 clones, with approximately 10% found just once. The rearrangement uses TRBV14 and TRBJ1-1; TRBD1 is a possible D gene (5 bases). Sequenced sample: central memory CD4+ T cells from blood. This clonotype was sampled from a man younger than 40 with type 1 diabetes. The CDR3 loop is CASSQARGYTEAFF. The DNA of the CDR3 is TGTGCCAGCAGCCAGGCAAGGGGCTACACTGAAGCTTTCTTT.